The next 21 T cell receptor beta chains were all read from a single sample in a study of blood T cell repertoires in COVID-19. The repertoire was sequenced with immunoSEQ multiplex PCR; TCRdb's copy has only in-frame clones and lacks some. Among around 70,000 clones listed, 60% to 85% were seen once. The sequenced sample was peripheral blood. The receptors derive from an older man with acute or convalescent COVID-19.

This CDR3 is CASSFNRNTEAFF. CDR3 in DNA: TGCGCCAGCAGCTTTAACAGGAACACTGAAGCTTTCTTT. The rearrangement links TRBV5-1 to TRBJ1-1, with unresolved D. This CDR3 has 13 residues. Germline loops: CDR1 SGHRS, CDR2 YFSETQ. Deletions cut 2 bases from V and 1 base from J, with 6 bases between.

A few counts support this clone. The chain is built from TRBV19 and TRBJ1-5; D is perhaps TRBD1 (6 bases). V lost 4 bases, J lost 1 base, and 17 bases lay in between. Germline V CDR1 and CDR2: LNHDA, SQIVND (reference sequence). The CDR3 runs 17 residues. DNA for the CDR3: TGTGCCAGTAGTACCTACACAGGGATCGTGAGCAATCAGCCCCAGCATTTT. Protein: CASSTYTGIVSNQPQHF.

This chain links TRBV6-2 or TRBV6-3 with TRBJ1-2; TRBD1 might be the D (5 bases). V gave up 4 bases and J gave up 8 bases, with 17 bases separating them. CDR3 length equals 14 residues. Germline assignment: CDR1 MNHEY and CDR2 SVGEGT. The CDR3 loop reads CASSSLDKFLGYTF. In DNA, the CDR3 is TGTGCCAGCAGTTCCCTGGACAAGTTTCTCGGCTACACCTTC.

The rearrangement joins TRBV4-1 to TRBJ2-3; no firm D call. CDR3 length: 14 residues. V was clipped by 1 base and J by 3 bases, with 8 bases between them. CDR1 and CDR2 (germline): MGHRA, YSYEKL. The chain's CDR3 is CASSQGPGTDTQYF. The CDR3 bases are TGCGCCAGCAGCCAAGGTCCAGGTACAGATACGCAGTATTTT.

In DNA form, the CDR3 reads TGTGCCAGCACGGGGGGGAAGTGGGTCACTGAAGCTTTCTTT. Translated, it gives CASTGGKWVTEAFF. The rearrangement joins TRBV28 to TRBJ1-1; D is possibly TRBD1 (5 bases). Trimming took off 7 bases at V and 4 bases at J, with 16 bases between the two ends. CDR1 is MDHEN, CDR2 SYDVKM, per germline. The CDR3 spans 14 residues.

This clone was seen more than once but under ten times. The chain has TRBV18 and TRBJ2-7; 13 bases are a match to TRBD2. With V trimmed by 5 bases and J by 2 bases, 3 bases remained unmatched. The CDR3 contains 15 residues. The germline gives CDR1 KGHSH, CDR2 LQKENI. This chain's CDR3 is CASSFGLAGAYEQYF. In DNA, the CDR3 is TGTGCCAGCTCATTTGGACTAGCGGGGGCCTACGAGCAGTACTTC.

This chain connects TRBV29-1 to TRBJ2-2; 9 positions match TRBD1. Losses at the gene ends were 4 bases for V and 1 base for J; bases not matched to a gene: 1. The CDR3 runs 14 residues. Germline V gives CDR1 SQVTM, CDR2 ANQGSEA. The CDR3 loop reads CSVGQGVNTGELFF. The CDR3 nucleotides read TGCAGCGTTGGACAGGGGGTGAACACCGGGGAGCTGTTTTTT.

This clone has just a few counts. This chain connects TRBV7-9 to TRBJ2-2; 9 positions match TRBD1. The CDR3 has 18 residues. The germline CDR1 and CDR2 sequences are SEHNR and FQNEAQ (reference sequence). J lost 1 base, V lost 1 base, and 7 bases had no gene match. The CDR3 bases are TGTGCCAGCAGCTTAGGGGGCCGGGACAGGGTGAACACCGGGGAGCTGTTTTTT. Amino acids: CASSLGGRDRVNTGELFF.

The rearrangement links TRBV21-1 to TRBJ2-7; TRBD1, as called in the table, went unchecked against the DNA. TRBV21-1 is reported as a pseudogene. The CDR3 extends over 13 amino acids. The CDR3 is CASRGQGLYEQYF. CDR3 DNA: TGTGCCAGCAGGGGACAGGGGCTCTACGAGCAGTACTTC.

The chain uses TRBV7-9 and TRBJ2-7, with 10 positions matching TRBD2. The V and J ends lost 0 bases and 13 bases, in that order; junction bases with no gene match: 3. From germline, CDR1 is SEHNR and CDR2 FQNEAQ (reference sequence). This CDR3 spans 12 amino acids. The CDR3 loop is CASSLASSGSYF. The CDR3 DNA reads TGTGCCAGCAGCTTAGCTTCTAGCGGGAGCTACTTC.

A few counts support this clone. V gene TRBV10-1 combines with J gene TRBJ2-7, with 8 bases that match TRBD1. The CDR3 sequence is 14 residues long. Germline CDR1 WNHNN, CDR2 SYGVQD (reference sequence). Losses at the gene ends were 3 bases for V and 5 bases for J; bases not matched to a gene: 6. The CDR3 here is CASSDDRGNDEQYF. The CDR3 coding sequence is TGCGCCAGCAGTGATGACAGGGGTAACGACGAGCAGTACTTC.

This chain joins TRBV6-5 and TRBJ1-3; D is unresolved. Germline values: CDR1 MNHEY, CDR2 SVGAGI. V lost 4 bases and J 2 bases, leaving 12 bases between the germline ends. CDR3 length: 15 amino acids. The CDR3 reads CASSSEGSTGNTIYF. DNA of the CDR3: TGTGCCAGCAGTTCCGAGGGTTCGACTGGAAACACCATATATTTT.

The chain couples TRBV5-1 to TRBJ2-1; 11 bases fit TRBD2. The V gene's germline CDR1 is SGHRS and CDR2 YFSETQ. This CDR3 region has 15 residues. The V gene end was trimmed by 3 bases and the J gene end by 6 bases; junction bases not matched to a gene: 5. CDR3 nucleotides: TGCGCCAGCAGCTCGGGACTAGCGGACCTCAATGAGCAGTTCTTC. Protein sequence: CASSSGLADLNEQFF.

J is TRBJ2-7 and V is TRBV29-1, with TRBD1 matching over 8 bases. Per the germline V gene, CDR1 is SQVTM and CDR2 is ANQGSEA. The CDR3 has 13 residues. The CDR3 nucleotides read TGCACCCCTCTCCGGACAGGGATTCGTGAGCAGTACTTC. Translated, it gives CTPLRTGIREQYF.

The chain joins TRBV19 to TRBJ2-3, with TRBD2 matching 8 bases. Per the germline V gene, CDR1 is LNHDA and CDR2 is SQIVND (reference sequence). CDR3 length: 15 amino acids. V lost 4 bases to trimming and J lost 9 bases; unmatched junction nucleotides: 12. The CDR3 region has the DNA TGTGCCAGTAGTAGTTCCGGGAGCGGGAGTGTCACGCAGTATTTT. As protein: CASSSSGSGSVTQYF.

This rearrangement joins TRBV6-5 to TRBJ2-1; 11 bases map to TRBD2. CDR1 and CDR2 from the germline V gene are MNHEY and SVGAGI. The CDR3 totals 15 residues. V dropped 6 bases and J dropped 2; count of bases not matched to a gene: 3. The CDR3 DNA follows: TGTGCCAGCAGGAAGACTAGCGGGACCTACAATGAGCAGTTCTTC. This sequence encodes CASRKTSGTYNEQFF.

The chain combines TRBV2 with TRBJ2-5; 11 nucleotides align to TRBD1. The CDR3 runs 15 residues. CDR1 and CDR2 (germline): SNHLY, FYNNEI. With 6 bases clipped from V and 5 bases from J, the junction kept 8 bases outside the gene matches. In nucleotides, the CDR3 is TGTGCCAGCAGCTCCGGACAGGGGGCATGGGAGACCCAGTACTTC. Residues: CASSSGQGAWETQYF.

This clone was recorded a few times. The chain recombines TRBV3-1 (or the pseudogene TRBV3-2) with TRBJ1-2, with D possibly matching TRBD1 (6 bases). Germline V gives CDR1 LGHDT, CDR2 YNNKEL (reference sequence). The CDR3 length is 15 residues. V dropped 1 base and J dropped 4 bases, with 13 bases sitting between them. In DNA, the CDR3 is TGTGCCAGCAGCCAAGGGCATCGGACAGTCTATGGCTACACCTTC. It yields the protein CASSQGHRTVYGYTF.

The chain couples TRBV28 to TRBJ1-5, with 11 bases fitting TRBD1. The CDR3 sequence is 18 residues long. Per the germline V gene, CDR1 is MDHEN and CDR2 is SYDVKM. With 4 bases clipped from V and 4 bases from J, the junction kept 12 bases outside the gene matches. CDR3 residues: CASSSPRDRGYRNQPQHF. In DNA, the CDR3 is TGTGCCAGCAGTTCTCCCCGGGACAGGGGGTACAGGAATCAGCCCCAGCATTTT. The full variable domain, in which reference TRBV28 and TRBJ1-5 provide the parts outside the CDR3, is DVKVTQSSRYLVKRTGEKVFLECVQDMDHENMFWYRQDPGLGLRLIYFSYDVKMKEKGDIPEGYSVSREKKERFSLILESASTNQTSMYLCASSSPRDRGYRNQPQHFGDGTRLSIL.

V gene TRBV7-8 combines with J gene TRBJ1-6, with unresolved D. Trimming pared 3 bases from V and 9 bases from J, leaving 12 bases between. Germline CDR1 SGHVS, CDR2 FQNEAQ. The CDR3 spans 14 residues. The CDR3 reads CASSLGAPFSPLHF. CDR3 DNA: TGTGCCAGCAGCTTGGGCGCCCCCTTTTCACCCCTCCACTTT.

The chain joins TRBV12-3 or TRBV12-4 to TRBJ1-4; no definite D call. This CDR3 is built from 13 residues. V lost 8 bases and J lost 11, with 18 bases in between. CDR3 sequence (DNA): TGTGCCAGCCGGATGAGGGAGGGAATGAAACTGTTTTTT. Its translation is CASRMREGMKLFF.